The 8 T cell receptor beta chains below come from one sample, sequenced in a study of blood T cell repertoires in COVID-19. TCRdb keeps only in-frame clones here, not all; method: immunoSEQ multiplex PCR. This sample has approximately 30,000 clones; 90% occur once, and the top ten carry roughly 0.99%. The sequenced sample was peripheral blood. These receptors were obtained from a man aged 65 to 79 with active or convalescent COVID-19.

This clone was detected only once. The chain recombines TRBV7-7 with TRBJ2-5, with D possibly being TRBD1 (6 bases). The CDR3 has 16 amino acids. CDR1 is SSHAT, CDR2 FNYEAQ, per germline (reference sequence). V was shortened by 5 bases and J by 1 base, with 17 bases between the two germline ends. CDR3: CASSPSIRTAQETQYF. The CDR3 nucleotides read TGTGCCAGCAGCCCCAGTATAAGGACAGCCCAAGAGACCCAGTACTTC.

CDR3 in DNA: TGTGCCAGCAGCTTGTGGTCGGGAGTGAATGACGGGGAGCTGTTTTTT. It yields the protein CASSLWSGVNDGELFF. This chain connects TRBV5-4 to TRBJ2-2, with D possibly being TRBD2 (6 bases). The germline V gene encodes CDR1 SGHNT and CDR2 YYREEE (reference sequence). This CDR3 is built from 16 residues. The germline V and J ends were trimmed by 1 base and 7 bases, with 17 bases remaining between them.

The V and J genes are TRBV19 and TRBJ1-2; 8 bases are a match to TRBD1. The germline gives CDR1 LNHDA, CDR2 SQIVND (reference sequence). The CDR3 extends over 14 amino acids. Trimming removed 5 bases from V and 4 bases from J; junction bases left unmatched: 6. CDR3 region: CASSAGQAPYGYTF. The CDR3 DNA is TGTGCCAGTAGTGCGGGACAGGCCCCCTATGGCTACACCTTC.

This clone was found a few times. The gene calls are TRBV5-1 and TRBJ2-7, with 8 bases matching TRBD2. The CDR3 runs to 15 residues. CDR1 and CDR2 (germline): SGHRS, YFSETQ. With 0 bases clipped from V and 5 bases from J, the junction kept 7 bases outside the gene matches. CDR3 sequence reads: CASSLVGTRSHEQYF. DNA of the CDR3: TGCGCCAGCAGCTTGGTCGGGACTAGATCACACGAGCAGTACTTC.

The chain is built from TRBV10-3 and TRBJ1-2; tentatively, D is TRBD1 (6 bases). CDR1 is ENHRY, CDR2 SYGVKD, per germline. This CDR3 region has 13 residues. V lost 0 bases, J lost 8 bases, and 10 bases lay in between. The CDR3 DNA is TGTGCCATCAGTGAGTCACAGGGTAGGGGCTACACCTTC. Translated: CAISESQGRGYTF.

The rearrangement links TRBV19 to TRBJ2-1; tentative D call: TRBD1 (6 bases). CDR3 length: 15 residues. CDR1 is LNHDA and CDR2 is SQIVND in the germline V gene (reference sequence). The V and J ends lost 7 bases and 2 bases respectively, with 15 bases between them. In DNA, the CDR3 is TGTGCCAGTACGAGGACAGCGAGTCCCTACAATGAGCAGTTCTTC. It yields the protein CASTRTASPYNEQFF.

The rearrangement links TRBV4-2 to TRBJ1-2; D is unclear. Germline loops: CDR1 LGHNA, CDR2 YNFKEQ. This CDR3 has 14 residues. The germline V and J ends were trimmed by 3 bases and 8 bases, with 16 bases remaining between them. This CDR3 reads CASSQDLLMRGYTF. The CDR3 region has the DNA TGTGCCAGCAGCCAGGATTTGTTGATGCGGGGCTACACCTTC.

The chain combines TRBV7-9 with TRBJ2-1; unclear D gene. The V and J ends lost 2 bases and 8 bases respectively, with 7 bases between them. Per germline, CDR1 SEHNR and CDR2 FQNEAQ (reference sequence). The length of the CDR3 is 12 residues. DNA of the CDR3: TGTGCCAGCAGCTTATTTACAGATGAGCAGTTCTTC. Translated: CASSLFTDEQFF.